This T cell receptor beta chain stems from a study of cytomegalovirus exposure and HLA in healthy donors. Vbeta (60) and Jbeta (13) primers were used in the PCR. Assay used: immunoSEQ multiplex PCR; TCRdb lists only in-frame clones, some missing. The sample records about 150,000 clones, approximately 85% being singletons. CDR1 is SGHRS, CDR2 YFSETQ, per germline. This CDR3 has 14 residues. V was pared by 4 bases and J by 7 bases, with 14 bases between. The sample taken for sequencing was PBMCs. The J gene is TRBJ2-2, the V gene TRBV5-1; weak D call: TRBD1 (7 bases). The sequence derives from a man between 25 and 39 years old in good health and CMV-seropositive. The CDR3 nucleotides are TGCGCCAGCAGCGGACGACAGGGAGGCGGGGAGCTGTTTTTT. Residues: CASSGRQGGGELFF.